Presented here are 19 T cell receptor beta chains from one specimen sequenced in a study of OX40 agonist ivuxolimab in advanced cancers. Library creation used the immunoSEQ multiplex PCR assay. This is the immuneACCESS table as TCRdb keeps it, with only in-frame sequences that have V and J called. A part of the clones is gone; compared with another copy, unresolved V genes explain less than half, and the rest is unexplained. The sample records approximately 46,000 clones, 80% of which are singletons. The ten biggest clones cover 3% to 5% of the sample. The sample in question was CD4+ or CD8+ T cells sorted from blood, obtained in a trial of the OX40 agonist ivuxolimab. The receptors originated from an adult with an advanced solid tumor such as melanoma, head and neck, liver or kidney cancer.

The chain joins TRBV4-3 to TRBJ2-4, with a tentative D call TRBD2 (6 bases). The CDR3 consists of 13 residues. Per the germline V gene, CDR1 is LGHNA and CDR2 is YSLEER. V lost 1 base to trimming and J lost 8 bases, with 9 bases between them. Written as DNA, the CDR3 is TGCGCCAGCAGCCAAGTGGAGGGACACATTCAGTACTTC. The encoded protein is CASSQVEGHIQYF.

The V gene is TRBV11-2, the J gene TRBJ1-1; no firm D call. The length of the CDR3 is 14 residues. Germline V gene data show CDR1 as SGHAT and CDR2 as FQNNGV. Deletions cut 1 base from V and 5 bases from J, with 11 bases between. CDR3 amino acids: CASSLGGLRTEAFF. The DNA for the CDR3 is TGTGCCAGCAGCTTAGGCGGGTTGAGGACTGAAGCTTTCTTT.

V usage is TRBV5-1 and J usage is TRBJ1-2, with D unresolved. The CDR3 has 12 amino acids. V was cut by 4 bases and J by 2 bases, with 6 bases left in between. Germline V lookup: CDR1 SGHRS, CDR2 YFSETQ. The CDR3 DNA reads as TGCGCCAGCAGCGTTGAGAACTATGGCTACACCTTC. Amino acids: CASSVENYGYTF. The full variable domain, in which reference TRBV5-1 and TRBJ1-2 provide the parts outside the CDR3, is KAGVTQTPRYLIKTRGQQVTLSCSPISGHRSVSWYQQTPGQGLQFLFEYFSETQRNKGNFPGRFSGRQFSNSRSEMNVSTLELGDSALYLCASSVENYGYTFGSGTRLTVV.

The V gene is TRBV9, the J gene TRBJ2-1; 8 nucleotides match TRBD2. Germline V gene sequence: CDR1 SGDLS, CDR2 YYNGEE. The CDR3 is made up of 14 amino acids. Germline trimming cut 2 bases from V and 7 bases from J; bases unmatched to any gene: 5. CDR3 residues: CASSVRGGRNEQFF. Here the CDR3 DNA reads TGTGCCAGCAGCGTCCGGGGGGGCCGGAATGAGCAGTTCTTC.

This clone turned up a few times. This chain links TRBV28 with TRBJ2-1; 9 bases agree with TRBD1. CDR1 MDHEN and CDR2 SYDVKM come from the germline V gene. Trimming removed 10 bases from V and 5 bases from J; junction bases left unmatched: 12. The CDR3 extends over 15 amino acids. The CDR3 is CAIVGRGQGDNEQFF. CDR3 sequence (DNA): TGTGCCATTGTAGGGAGGGGACAGGGAGACAATGAGCAGTTCTTC.

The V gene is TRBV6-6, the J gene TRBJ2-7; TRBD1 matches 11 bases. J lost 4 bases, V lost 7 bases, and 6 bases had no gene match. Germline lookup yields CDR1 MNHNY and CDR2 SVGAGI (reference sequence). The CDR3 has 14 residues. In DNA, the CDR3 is TGTGCCAGCACCCGGACAGGGGGCGGGTACGAGCAGTACTTC. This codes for CASTRTGGGYEQYF.

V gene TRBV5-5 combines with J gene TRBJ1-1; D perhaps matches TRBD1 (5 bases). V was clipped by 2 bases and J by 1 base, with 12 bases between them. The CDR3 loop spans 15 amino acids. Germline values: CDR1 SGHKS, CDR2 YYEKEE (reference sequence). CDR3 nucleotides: TGTGCCAGCAGCTTCGACCCTCAGGGGAACACTGAAGCTTTCTTT. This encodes CASSFDPQGNTEAFF.

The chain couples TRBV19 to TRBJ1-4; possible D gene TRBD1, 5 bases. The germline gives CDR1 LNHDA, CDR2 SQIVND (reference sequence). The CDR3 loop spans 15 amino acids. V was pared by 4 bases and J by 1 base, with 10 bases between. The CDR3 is CASSKMQGTNEKLFF. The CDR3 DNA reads TGTGCCAGTAGTAAGATGCAGGGAACTAATGAAAAACTGTTTTTT. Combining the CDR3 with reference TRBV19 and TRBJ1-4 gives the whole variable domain DGGITQSPKYLFRKEGQNVTLSCEQNLNHDAMYWYRQDPGQGLRLIYYSQIVNDFQKGDIAEGYSVSREKKESFPLTVTSAQKNPTAFYLCASSKMQGTNEKLFFGSGTQLSVL.

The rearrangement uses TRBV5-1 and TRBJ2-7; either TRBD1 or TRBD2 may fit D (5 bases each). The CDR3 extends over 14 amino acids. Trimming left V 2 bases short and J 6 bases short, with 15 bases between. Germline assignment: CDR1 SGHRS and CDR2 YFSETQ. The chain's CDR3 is CASSFSGRLTEQYF. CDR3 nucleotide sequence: TGCGCCAGCAGCTTTTCGGGACGGCTCACCGAGCAGTACTTC.

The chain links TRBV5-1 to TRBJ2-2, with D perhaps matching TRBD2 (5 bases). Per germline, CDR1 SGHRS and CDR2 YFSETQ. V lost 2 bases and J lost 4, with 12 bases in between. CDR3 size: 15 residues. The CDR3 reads CASSFGGASTGELFF. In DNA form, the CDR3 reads TGCGCCAGCAGCTTCGGAGGAGCGAGCACCGGGGAGCTGTTTTTT.

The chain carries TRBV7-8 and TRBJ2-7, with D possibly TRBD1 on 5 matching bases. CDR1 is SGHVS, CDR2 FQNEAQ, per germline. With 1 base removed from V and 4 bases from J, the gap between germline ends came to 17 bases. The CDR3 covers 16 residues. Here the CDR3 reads CASSLVGDSLFYEQYF. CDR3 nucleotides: TGTGCCAGCAGCTTAGTAGGGGATTCCCTCTTTTACGAGCAGTACTTC.

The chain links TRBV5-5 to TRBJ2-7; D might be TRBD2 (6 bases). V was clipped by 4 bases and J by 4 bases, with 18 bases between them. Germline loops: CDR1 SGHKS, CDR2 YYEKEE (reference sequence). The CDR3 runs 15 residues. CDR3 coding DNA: TGTGCCAGCAGCCTCATCCGGGGGTTAAGGTACGAGCAGTACTTC. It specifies CASSLIRGLRYEQYF.

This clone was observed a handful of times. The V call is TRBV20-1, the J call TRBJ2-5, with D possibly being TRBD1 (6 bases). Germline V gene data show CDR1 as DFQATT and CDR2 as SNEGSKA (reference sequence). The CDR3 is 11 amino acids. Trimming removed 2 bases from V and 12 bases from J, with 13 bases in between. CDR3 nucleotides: TGCAGTGCTAGATACGTGGGGGCCGAGTACTTC. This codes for CSARYVGAEYF.

CDR3 sequence: CASSLYTDTGELFF. The CDR3 coding sequence is TGTGCCAGCAGTTTATACACAGACACCGGGGAGCTGTTTTTT. V gene TRBV27 combines with J gene TRBJ2-2, with D unclear. The CDR3 runs to 14 residues. The V end was cut by 1 base, the J end by 3 bases, with 6 bases between. Germline V gene data show CDR1 as MNHEY and CDR2 as SMNVEV (reference sequence).

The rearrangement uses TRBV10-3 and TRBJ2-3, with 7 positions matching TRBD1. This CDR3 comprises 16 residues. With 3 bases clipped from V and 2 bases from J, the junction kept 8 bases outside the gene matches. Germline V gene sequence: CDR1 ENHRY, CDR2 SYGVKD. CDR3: CAISERGTEPTDTQYF. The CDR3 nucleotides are TGTGCCATCAGTGAAAGGGGGACAGAACCCACAGATACGCAGTATTTT.

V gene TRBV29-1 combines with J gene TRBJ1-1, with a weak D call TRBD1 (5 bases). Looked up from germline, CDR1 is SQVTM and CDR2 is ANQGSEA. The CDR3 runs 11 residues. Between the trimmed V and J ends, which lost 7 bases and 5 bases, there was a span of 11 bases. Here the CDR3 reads CSGGLLTEAFF. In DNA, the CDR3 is TGCAGCGGGGGGTTGTTGACTGAAGCTTTCTTT.

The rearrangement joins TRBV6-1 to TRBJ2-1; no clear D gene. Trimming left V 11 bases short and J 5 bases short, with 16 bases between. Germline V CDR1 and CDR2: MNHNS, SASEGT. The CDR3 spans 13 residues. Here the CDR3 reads CAGKTLPDNEQFF. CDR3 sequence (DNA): TGTGCCGGGAAGACATTACCTGACAATGAGCAGTTCTTC.

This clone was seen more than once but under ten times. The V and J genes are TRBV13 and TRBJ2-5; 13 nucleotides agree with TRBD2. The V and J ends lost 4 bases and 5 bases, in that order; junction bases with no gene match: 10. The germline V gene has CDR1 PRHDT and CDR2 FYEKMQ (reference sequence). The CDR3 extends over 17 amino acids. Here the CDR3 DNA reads TGTGCCAGCAGCTCCCCAAGGACTAGCGGGAGTGAGGAGACCCAGTACTTC. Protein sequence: CASSSPRTSGSEETQYF.

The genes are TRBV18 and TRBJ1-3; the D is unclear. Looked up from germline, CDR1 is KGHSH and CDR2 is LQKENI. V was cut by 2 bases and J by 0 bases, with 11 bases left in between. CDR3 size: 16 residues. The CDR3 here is CASSPYQADSGNTIYF. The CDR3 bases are TGTGCCAGCTCACCATATCAGGCGGACTCTGGAAACACCATATATTTT.